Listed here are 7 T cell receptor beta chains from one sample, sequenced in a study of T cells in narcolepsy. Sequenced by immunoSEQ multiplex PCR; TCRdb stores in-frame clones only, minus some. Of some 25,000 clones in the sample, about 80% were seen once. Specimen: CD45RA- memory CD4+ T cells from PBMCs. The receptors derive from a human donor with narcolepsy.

The CDR3 DNA reads TGTGCCAGCAGCTACCAAGGACAGGGAGCTGCATCCTACGAGCAGTACTTC. This encodes CASSYQGQGAASYEQYF. J is TRBJ2-7 and V is TRBV11-2; 8 bases are a match to TRBD1. Germline CDR1 and CDR2: SGHAT and FQNNGV. The CDR3 contains 17 residues. The V and J ends lost 4 bases and 1 base, in that order; junction bases with no gene match: 12.

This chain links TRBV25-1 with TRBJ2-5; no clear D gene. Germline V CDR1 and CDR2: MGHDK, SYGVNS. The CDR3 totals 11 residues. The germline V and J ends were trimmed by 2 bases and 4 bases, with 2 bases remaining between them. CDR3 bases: TGTGCCAGCAGTGAAGTAGAGACCCAGTACTTC. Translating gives CASSEVETQYF.

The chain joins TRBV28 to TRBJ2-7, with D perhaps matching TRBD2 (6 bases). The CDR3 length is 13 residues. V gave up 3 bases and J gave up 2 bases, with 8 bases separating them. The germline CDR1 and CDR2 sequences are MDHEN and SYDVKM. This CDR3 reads CASSFGGTYEQYF. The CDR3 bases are TGTGCCAGCAGTTTTGGCGGGACCTACGAGCAGTACTTC.

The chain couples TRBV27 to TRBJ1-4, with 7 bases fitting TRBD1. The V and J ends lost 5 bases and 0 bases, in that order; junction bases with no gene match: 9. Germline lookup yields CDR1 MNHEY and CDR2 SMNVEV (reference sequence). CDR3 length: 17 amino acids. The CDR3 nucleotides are TGTGCCAGCAGTCGAGGGGGCGGGAGGACAACTAATGAAAAACTGTTTTTT. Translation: CASSRGGGRTTNEKLFF. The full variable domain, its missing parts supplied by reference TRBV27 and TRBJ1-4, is EAQVTQNPRYLITVTGKKLTVTCSQNMNHEYMSWYRQDPGLGLRQIYYSMNVEVTDKGDVPEGYKVSRKEKRNFPLILESPSPNQTSLYFCASSRGGGRTTNEKLFFGSGTQLSVL.

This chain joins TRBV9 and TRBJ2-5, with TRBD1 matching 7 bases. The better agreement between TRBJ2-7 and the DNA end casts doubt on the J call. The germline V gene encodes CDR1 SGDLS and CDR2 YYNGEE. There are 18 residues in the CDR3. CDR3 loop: CASSVSISRGDSSYEQYF. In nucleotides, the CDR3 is TGTGCCAGCAGCGTATCCATTAGCCGTGGGGACAGTTCCTACGAGCAGTACTTC.

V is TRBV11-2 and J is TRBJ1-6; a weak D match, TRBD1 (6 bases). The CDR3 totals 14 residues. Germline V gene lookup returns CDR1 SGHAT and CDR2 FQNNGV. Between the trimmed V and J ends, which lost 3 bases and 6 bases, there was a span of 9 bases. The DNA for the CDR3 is TGTGCCAGCAGCTTGACCAGGGGTAATTCACCCCTCCACTTT. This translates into CASSLTRGNSPLHF.

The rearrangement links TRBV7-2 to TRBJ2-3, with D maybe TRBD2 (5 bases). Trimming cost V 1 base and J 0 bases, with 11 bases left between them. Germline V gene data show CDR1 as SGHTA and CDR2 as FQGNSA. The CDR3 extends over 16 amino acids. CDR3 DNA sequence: TGTGCCAGCAGCTTAGGGGCGAGGGCTAGCACAGATACGCAGTATTTT. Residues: CASSLGARASTDTQYF.